This T cell receptor (beta chain) was documented in a study of T cells in localized non-small cell lung cancer. Study results and limitations: Heterogeneity stays possible, as sequencing covered only one tumor region.

The repertoire was sequenced with immunoSEQ multiplex PCR; TCRdb's copy has only in-frame clones and lacks some. The repertoire includes 17,000 or so clones, 75% to 90% of them detected once, and roughly 3.8% sits in the top ten. The CDR3 is 15 residues long. The germline V gene encodes CDR1 LNHDA and CDR2 SQIVND (reference sequence). Germline trimming cut 5 bases from V and 3 bases from J; bases unmatched to any gene: 6. A note on this clone: The antigen is not known.

This clonotype was obtained from a male donor older than 55 with stage II squamous cell lung carcinoma. The chain recombines TRBV19 with TRBJ2-7; TRBD1 matches at 11 bases. The sample consisted of peripheral blood, taken before any cancer treatment. The CDR3 DNA reads TGTGCCAGTAGTTTCCGGACAGGGGGCTACTACGAGCAGTACTTC. Residues: CASSFRTGGYYEQYF.